This TCR beta chain comes out of a study of OX40 agonist ivuxolimab in advanced cancers. General study points: Both CD4+ and CD8+ T cell populations in blood had undergone clonal expansion by week 6 at 0.1 to 3.0 mg/kg. Expanded peripheral T cell antigen specificity was not determined.

In the case of this clone: Its antigen is not identified.

Sequencing used immunoSEQ multiplex PCR; TCRdb keeps in-frame clones, though not all of them. This sample carries fewer than 85,000 clones, 77% of them seen once, and the ten largest clones take 1.6%. The V segment lost 6 bases and the J segment 5 bases; nucleotides outside the gene matches: 8. Germline-derived CDR1 and CDR2 are SGHAT and FQNNGV. The CDR3 is 15 amino acids. V gene TRBV11-2 combines with J gene TRBJ1-4, with 8 positions matching TRBD1. This TCR was recovered from an adult with an advanced solid tumor such as melanoma, head and neck, liver or kidney cancer. The sequenced sample was CD4+ or CD8+ T cells sorted from blood, obtained in a trial of the OX40 agonist ivuxolimab. CDR3 sequence reads: CASSDPGQGNEKLFF. The CDR3 bases are TGTGCCAGCAGTGACCCCGGACAGGGCAATGAAAAACTGTTTTTT.